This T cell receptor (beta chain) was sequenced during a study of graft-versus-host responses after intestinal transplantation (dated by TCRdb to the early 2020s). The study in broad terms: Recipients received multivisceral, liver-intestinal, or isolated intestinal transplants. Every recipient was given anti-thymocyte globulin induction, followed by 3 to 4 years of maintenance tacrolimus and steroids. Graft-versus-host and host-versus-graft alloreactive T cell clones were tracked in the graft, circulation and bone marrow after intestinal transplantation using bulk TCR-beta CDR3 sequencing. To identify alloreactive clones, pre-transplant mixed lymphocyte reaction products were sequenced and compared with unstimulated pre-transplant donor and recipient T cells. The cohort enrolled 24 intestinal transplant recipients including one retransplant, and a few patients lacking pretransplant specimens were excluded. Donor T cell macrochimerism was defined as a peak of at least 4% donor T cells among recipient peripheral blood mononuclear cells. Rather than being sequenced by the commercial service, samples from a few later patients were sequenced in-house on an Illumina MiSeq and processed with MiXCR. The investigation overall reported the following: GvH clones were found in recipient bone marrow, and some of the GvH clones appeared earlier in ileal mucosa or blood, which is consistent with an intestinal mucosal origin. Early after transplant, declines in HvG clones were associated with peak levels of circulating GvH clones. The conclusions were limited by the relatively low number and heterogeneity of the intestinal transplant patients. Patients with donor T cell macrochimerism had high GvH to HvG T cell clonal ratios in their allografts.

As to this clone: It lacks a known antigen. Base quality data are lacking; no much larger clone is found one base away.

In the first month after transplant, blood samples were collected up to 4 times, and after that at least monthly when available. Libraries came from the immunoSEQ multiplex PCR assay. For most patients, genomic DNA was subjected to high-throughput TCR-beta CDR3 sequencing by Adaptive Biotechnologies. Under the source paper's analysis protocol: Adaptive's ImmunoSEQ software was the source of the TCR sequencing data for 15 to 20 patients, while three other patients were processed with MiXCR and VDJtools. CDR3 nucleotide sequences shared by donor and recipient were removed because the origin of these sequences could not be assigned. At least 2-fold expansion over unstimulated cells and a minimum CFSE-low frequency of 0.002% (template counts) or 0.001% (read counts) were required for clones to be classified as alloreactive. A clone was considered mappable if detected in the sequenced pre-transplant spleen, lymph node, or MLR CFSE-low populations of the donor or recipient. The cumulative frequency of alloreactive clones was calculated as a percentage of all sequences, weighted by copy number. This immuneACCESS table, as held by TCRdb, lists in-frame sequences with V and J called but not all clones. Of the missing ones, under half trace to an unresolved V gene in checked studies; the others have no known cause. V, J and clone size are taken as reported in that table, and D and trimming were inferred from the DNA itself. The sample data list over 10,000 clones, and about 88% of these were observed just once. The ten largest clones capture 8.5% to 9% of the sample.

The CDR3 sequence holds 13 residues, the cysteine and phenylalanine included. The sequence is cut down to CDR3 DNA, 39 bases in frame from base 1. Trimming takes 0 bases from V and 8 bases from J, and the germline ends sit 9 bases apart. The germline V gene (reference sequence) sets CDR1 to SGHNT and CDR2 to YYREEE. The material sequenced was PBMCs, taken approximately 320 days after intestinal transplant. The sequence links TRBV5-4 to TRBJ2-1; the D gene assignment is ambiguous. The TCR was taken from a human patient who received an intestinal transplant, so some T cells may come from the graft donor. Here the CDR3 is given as CASSLGRVHEQFF. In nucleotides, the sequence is TGTGCCAGCAGCTTGGGCCGGGTCCATGAGCAGTTCTTC.